This T cell receptor (beta chain) was recorded in a study (dated by TCRdb to 2016 to 2017). CDR1 DFQATT and CDR2 SNEGSKA are derived from the germline V gene (reference sequence). V and J are truncated by 6 bases and 0 bases respectively, leaving an intervening sequence of 19 bases. Its CDR3 holds 16 amino acids, cysteine through phenylalanine. Only the CDR3 DNA stays, 48 bases, in frame from base 1. This clonotype appeared many times. Which antigen it targets is not known. Base-call qualities are not available, and no considerably larger clone is one nucleotide away. Libraries came from RT-PCR. This sample was sequenced with an Illumina MiSeq. TCRdb redid the processing of the public reads, applying fastp at Q25 and MiXCR, and retained in-frame beta chains. All rows with the same CDR3 protein become a single entry with the most common DNA and genes. The sample table holds almost 700,000 distinct CDR3 sequences, of which approximately 15% were seen once. The top ten clonotypes cover 3% to 4.5% of the sample.

The source is a female donor in good health, serving as a healthy control. Sequenced material: memory CD4+ T cells from blood. This sequence uses TRBV20-1 and TRBJ2-3, with TRBD1 tentatively as D gene (5 bases match). The CDR3 protein sequence reads: CSAQDSGKTSTDTQYF. In nucleotides, the sequence is TGCAGTGCCCAAGATTCAGGGAAGACTAGCACAGATACGCAGTATTTT.